This record covers a single T cell receptor (beta chain). The antigen remains undetermined. This entry belongs to a study of T cell responses to AZD1222 COVID-19 vaccine. Points from the study as a whole: Receipt of two AZD1222 doses was followed by a rise in Spike-specific TCR breadth and depth. Nearly half of spike-specific TCRs reportedly go after variant regions that carry no mutations. In a largely white British group with more females than males, clonal diversity was possibly underestimated. Repertoire sampling happened only post peak T cell response.

TCRdb's table, derived via immunoSEQ multiplex PCR, lists solely in-frame clones and lacks some. In the table there are about 83,000 clones, around nine tenths of which are singletons. Per germline, CDR1 LGHDT and CDR2 YNNKEL (reference sequence). There are 14 residues in the CDR3. The V and J ends lost 3 bases and 4 bases respectively, with 12 bases between them. Material: peripheral blood, obtained on day 0 of MenACWY control vaccination. The source is an adult in good health. This rearrangement joins TRBV3-1 (or the pseudogene TRBV3-2) to TRBJ1-2; D possibly corresponds to TRBD1 (6 bases). The CDR3 here is CASSQGQHSYGYTF. Written as DNA, the CDR3 is TGTGCCAGCAGCCAGGGACAACATAGCTATGGCTACACCTTC.